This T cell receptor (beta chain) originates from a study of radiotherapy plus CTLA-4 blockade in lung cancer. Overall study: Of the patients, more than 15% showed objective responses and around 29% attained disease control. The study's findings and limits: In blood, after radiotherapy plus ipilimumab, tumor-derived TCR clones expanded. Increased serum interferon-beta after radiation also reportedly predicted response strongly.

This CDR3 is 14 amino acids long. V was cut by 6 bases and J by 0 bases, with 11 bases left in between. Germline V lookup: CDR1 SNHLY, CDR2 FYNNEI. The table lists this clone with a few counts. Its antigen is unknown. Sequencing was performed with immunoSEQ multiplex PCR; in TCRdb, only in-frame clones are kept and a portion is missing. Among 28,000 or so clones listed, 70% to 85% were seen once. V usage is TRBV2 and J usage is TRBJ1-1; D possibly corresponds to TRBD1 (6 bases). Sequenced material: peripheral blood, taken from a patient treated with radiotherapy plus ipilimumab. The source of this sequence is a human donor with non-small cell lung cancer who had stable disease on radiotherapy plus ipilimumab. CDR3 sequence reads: CASRGTFVNTEAFF. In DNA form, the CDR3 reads TGTGCCAGCAGAGGGACATTTGTGAACACTGAAGCTTTCTTT.